A selection of T cell receptor beta chains follows, all from one sample in a study of T cells in Graves' hyperthyroidism and ophthalmopathy. TCRdb fed the multiplex PCR reads into MiXCR, producing one record per CDR3 protein. The sample lists approximately 400,000 distinct CDR3 sequences; just under 15% were seen once. Sequenced material: blood. The source is a woman aged 25-40 years with Graves' hyperthyroidism. Each CDR3 is given with its conserved first and last residue. The order of the fields is D gene, clone size, V gene, J gene, CDR3 protein, CDR3 DNA. D genes are given only for firm matches. Part of the rows lack a size; the others show once, few, many or a class for expanded clones.

d_call: NA; clone_size: many; v_call: TRBV7-2; j_call: TRBJ2-7; cdr3_aa: CASSSSRSLTPYEQYF; cdr3_nt: TGTGCCAGCAGCTCGTCACGGAGCCTGACACCTTACGAGCAGTACTTC
d_call: TRBD2; clone_size: NA; v_call: TRBV28; j_call: TRBJ2-1; cdr3_aa: CAIRASGRFPPYNEQFF; cdr3_nt: TGTGCCATACGAGCTAGCGGGAGGTTCCCCCCCTACAATGAGCAGTTCTTC
d_call: NA; clone_size: few; v_call: TRBV7-8; j_call: TRBJ2-6; cdr3_aa: CASSDRGAPGIGANVLTF; cdr3_nt: TGTGCCAGCAGCGACCGGGGGGCCCCTGGCATTGGGGCCAACGTCCTGACTTTC
d_call: TRBD1; clone_size: few; v_call: TRBV3-1; j_call: TRBJ1-1; cdr3_aa: CASSRTTGGTEAFF; cdr3_nt: TGTGCCAGCAGCCGTACGACAGGGGGGACTGAAGCTTTCTTT
d_call: TRBD2; clone_size: many; v_call: TRBV18; j_call: TRBJ2-5; cdr3_aa: CASSPAGATETQYF; cdr3_nt: TGTGCCAGCTCACCGGCGGGAGCGACTGAGACCCAGTACTTC
d_call: TRBD2; clone_size: NA; v_call: TRBV29-1; j_call: TRBJ2-1; cdr3_aa: CSVEVLDTSGRFQNEQFF; cdr3_nt: TGCAGCGTTGAAGTACTGGATACTAGCGGGAGGTTTCAGAATGAGCAGTTCTTC
d_call: NA; clone_size: NA; v_call: TRBV11-2; j_call: TRBJ1-4; cdr3_aa: CASSFWQETNEKLFF; cdr3_nt: TGTGCCAGCAGCTTCTGGCAGGAAACTAATGAAAAACTGTTTTTT
d_call: TRBD2; clone_size: many; v_call: TRBV3-1; j_call: TRBJ2-1; cdr3_aa: CASSISGIYEQFF; cdr3_nt: TGTGCCAGCAGCATTAGCGGGATCTATGAGCAGTTCTTC
d_call: TRBD2; clone_size: NA; v_call: TRBV29-1; j_call: TRBJ2-5; cdr3_aa: CSVHTSGGGETQYF; cdr3_nt: TGCAGCGTGCACACTTCGGGGGGAGGAGAGACCCAGTACTTC
d_call: TRBD2; clone_size: many; v_call: TRBV2; j_call: TRBJ2-2; cdr3_aa: CASSEAGRAGELFF; cdr3_nt: TGTGCCAGCAGTGAAGCGGGGAGGGCCGGGGAGCTGTTTTTT
d_call: TRBD1; clone_size: NA; v_call: TRBV10-3; j_call: TRBJ2-7; cdr3_aa: CAISESKDRAYEQYF; cdr3_nt: TGTGCCATCAGTGAGTCGAAGGACAGGGCCTACGAGCAGTACTTC
d_call: NA; clone_size: few; v_call: TRBV6-2/TRBV6-3; j_call: TRBJ2-2; cdr3_aa: CASSYLQSTGELFF; cdr3_nt: TGTGCCAGCAGTTACTTGCAGTCCACCGGGGAGCTGTTTTTT
d_call: TRBD2; clone_size: many; v_call: TRBV20-1; j_call: TRBJ2-3; cdr3_aa: CSPSTSGNTDTQYF; cdr3_nt: TGCAGTCCGTCCACTAGCGGAAACACAGATACGCAGTATTTT
d_call: NA; clone_size: NA; v_call: TRBV6-1; j_call: TRBJ2-1; cdr3_aa: CAKRGGRNHNEQFF; cdr3_nt: TGTGCCAAAAGGGGGGGCCGGAATCACAATGAGCAGTTCTTC